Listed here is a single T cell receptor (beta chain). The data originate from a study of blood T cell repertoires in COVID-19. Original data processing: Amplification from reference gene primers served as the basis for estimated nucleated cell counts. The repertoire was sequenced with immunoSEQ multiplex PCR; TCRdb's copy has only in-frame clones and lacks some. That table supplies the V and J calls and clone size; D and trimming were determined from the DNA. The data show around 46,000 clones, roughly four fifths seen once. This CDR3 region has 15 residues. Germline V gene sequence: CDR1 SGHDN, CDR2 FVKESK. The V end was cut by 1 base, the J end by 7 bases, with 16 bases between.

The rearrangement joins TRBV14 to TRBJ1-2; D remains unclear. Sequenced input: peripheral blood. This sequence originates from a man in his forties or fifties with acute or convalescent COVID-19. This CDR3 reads CASSQGVGRTAGYTF. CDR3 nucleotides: TGTGCCAGCAGCCAAGGAGTCGGCAGGACTGCTGGCTACACCTTC.